The sequence of this TCR beta chain was determined in a study of PD-1 blockade in classical Hodgkin lymphoma. Study findings and constraints: The study reported lower baseline TCR diversity in newly diagnosed patients than in healthy donors.

This clone was seen only a few times. Antigen: not known. Described time point: cycle 4 day 1 (C4D1), after 6 weeks of nivolumab. After autologous stem cell transplantation all patients relapsed, and prior brentuximab vedotin exposure differed between cohorts. Thawed PBMCs were the source of CD4+ T cells, purified by magnetic negative selection. Germline loops: CDR1 SGDLS, CDR2 YYNGEE. The CDR3 runs to 13 residues. The V end was cut by 4 bases, the J end by 6 bases, with 14 bases between. Some clones are missing from TCRdb's copy, which holds only in-frame ones; the method was immunoSEQ multiplex PCR. The sample holds under 20,000 clones, about three quarters seen once.

The rearrangement links TRBV9 to TRBJ2-7; TRBD1 is a possible D gene (7 bases). Sequencing was performed on CD4+ T cells from blood, taken before the fourth cycle of nivolumab. The sequence came from a human donor with classical Hodgkin lymphoma. The CDR3 sequence is CASSLRGDSEQYF. Written as DNA, the CDR3 is TGTGCCAGCAGCCTCAGGGGGGATTCCGAGCAGTACTTC.